Each of the 8 T cell receptor beta chains below was sequenced from the same sample in a study of OX40 agonist ivuxolimab in advanced cancers. TCRdb's table, derived via immunoSEQ multiplex PCR, lists solely in-frame clones and lacks some. The table shows about 69,000 clones, with 75% to 95% occurring only once. The sample in question was CD4+ or CD8+ T cells sorted from blood, obtained in a trial of the OX40 agonist ivuxolimab. The receptors were gathered from an adult with an advanced solid tumor such as melanoma, head and neck, liver or kidney cancer.

The rearrangement uses TRBV4-3 and TRBJ2-1; 8 nucleotides agree with TRBD1. CDR3 length: 17 residues. Germline trimming cut 0 bases from V and 8 bases from J; bases unmatched to any gene: 12. Germline CDR1 reads LGHNA; CDR2 reads YSLEER. DNA for the CDR3: TGCGCCAGCAGCCAAGATATCAGGAGACAGGGGATGGATGAGCAGTTCTTC. Encoded protein: CASSQDIRRQGMDEQFF.

This chain links TRBV19 with TRBJ1-1; D uncertain. The CDR3 sequence is 11 residues long. Germline V gene sequence: CDR1 LNHDA, CDR2 SQIVND (reference sequence). Trimming left V 9 bases short and J 0 bases short, with 5 bases between. The CDR3 coding sequence is TGTGCCAGCCGGTTGAACACTGAAGCTTTCTTT. It translates to CASRLNTEAFF.

This rearrangement joins TRBV9 to TRBJ2-2, with 7 bases matching TRBD1. CDR3 length: 15 residues. The germline CDR1 and CDR2 sequences are SGDLS and YYNGEE. The ends lost 1 base at V and 3 bases at J; junction bases unmatched: 3. The CDR3 protein is CASSVYTGDTGELFF. The DNA of the CDR3 is TGTGCCAGCAGCGTATATACAGGGGACACCGGGGAGCTGTTTTTT. The entire variable domain, with the rest obtained from reference TRBV9 and TRBJ2-2, is as follows: DSGVTQTPKHLITATGQRVTLRCSPRSGDLSVYWYQQSLDQGLQFLIQYYNGEERAKGNILERFSAQQFPDLHSELNLSSLELGDSALYFCASSVYTGDTGELFFGEGSRLTVL.

The rearrangement joins TRBV28 to TRBJ2-2, with 9 nucleotides matching TRBD1. The CDR3 has 15 amino acids. CDR1 and CDR2 (germline): MDHEN, SYDVKM. Trimming at V came to 3 bases and at J to 4 bases, leaving 3 bases not matched to a gene. CDR3 in DNA: TGTGCCAGCAGTTTCGACAGGGGGGTCACCGGGGAGCTGTTTTTT. Its protein is CASSFDRGVTGELFF.

The chain links TRBV28 to TRBJ1-1; 11 nucleotides agree with TRBD1. This CDR3 is built from 14 residues. Germline lookup yields CDR1 MDHEN and CDR2 SYDVKM. V dropped 4 bases and J dropped 8; count of bases not matched to a gene: 6. CDR3 nucleotides: TGTGCCAGCAGTTCCACCGGGACAGGGGGGGAAGCTTTCTTT. Translation: CASSSTGTGGEAFF.

CDR3 residues: CASSPWDRWSGELFF. As DNA, the CDR3 is TGCGCCAGCAGCCCCTGGGACAGGTGGTCCGGGGAGCTGTTTTTT. This chain uses TRBV4-3 with TRBJ2-2; TRBD1 matches at 8 bases. V dropped 4 bases and J dropped 6; count of bases not matched to a gene: 7. The germline V gene encodes CDR1 LGHNA and CDR2 YSLEER. The CDR3 is 15 residues long.

This sequence joins TRBV5-5 and TRBJ2-4; D perhaps matches TRBD2 (5 bases). Trimming shortened V by 0 bases and J by 8 bases, and 18 bases separated the two germline ends. There are 16 residues in the CDR3. Germline CDR1 and CDR2: SGHKS and YYEKEE (reference sequence). The chain's CDR3 is CASSLVAGLEGDIQYF. The CDR3 DNA reads as TGTGCCAGCAGCTTGGTGGCGGGTCTCGAGGGAGACATTCAGTACTTC.

This clone has only a few counts. The chain recombines TRBV6-5 with TRBJ2-1; D possibly uses TRBD1 or TRBD2 (5 bases each). The CDR3 is 14 residues long. The V end lost 5 bases, the J end lost 6 bases, and 14 bases lay between the germline ends. Germline V gives CDR1 MNHEY, CDR2 SVGAGI. CDR3 nucleotide sequence: TGTGCCAGCAGTCGACTCCCCGGGGCCAATGAGCAGTTCTTC. Encoded protein: CASSRLPGANEQFF.